These 27 T cell receptor beta chains share one sample of origin, sequenced in a study of cytomegalovirus exposure and HLA in healthy donors. Primers for the PCR totalled 60 Vbeta and 13 Jbeta. The table came from immunoSEQ multiplex PCR; TCRdb's copy has only in-frame clones and leaves some out. The table records 180,000 or so clones, 82% of them present only once. The source material was PBMCs. All receptors derive from a woman aged 45-65 years in good health and CMV-seropositive.

The CDR3 loop is CASSTLDRGSYEQYF. The DNA of the CDR3 is TGTGCCAGCAGCACCCTCGACAGGGGGTCCTACGAGCAGTACTTC. This chain uses TRBV5-5 with TRBJ2-7, with 9 bases lining up with TRBD1. This CDR3 contains 15 residues. Germline CDR1 and CDR2: SGHKS and YYEKEE (reference sequence). The V gene end was trimmed by 4 bases and the J gene end by 1 base; junction bases not matched to a gene: 6.

The V gene is TRBV15, the J gene TRBJ2-5; 11 bases map to TRBD2. The CDR3 spans 15 residues. Trimming cost V 4 bases and J 5 bases; bases outside gene matches: 6. Germline lookup yields CDR1 LNHNV and CDR2 YYDKDF (reference sequence). DNA of the CDR3: TGTGCCACCAGCAATGGACTAGCGGGTGGCGAGACCCAGTACTTC. This encodes CATSNGLAGGETQYF.

The chain uses TRBV27 and TRBJ1-2; TRBD1 agrees at 9 bases. Trimming at V came to 7 bases and at J to 8 bases, leaving 11 bases not matched to a gene. This CDR3 contains 14 residues. Germline V gene sequence: CDR1 MNHEY, CDR2 SMNVEV (reference sequence). CDR3: CASTSPGQGGGYTF. CDR3 nucleotides: TGTGCCAGCACATCCCCGGGACAGGGCGGCGGCTACACCTTC.

The chain couples TRBV4-3 to TRBJ1-1; D unclear. Trimming cost V 0 bases and J 1 base, with 6 bases left between them. The CDR3 spans 14 residues. From germline, CDR1 is LGHNA and CDR2 YSLEER. The CDR3 bases are TGCGCCAGCAGCCAAGAGCGGGGGAACACTGAAGCTTTCTTT. This translates into CASSQERGNTEAFF.

The V and J genes are TRBV15 and TRBJ2-3; 11 bases fit TRBD1. CDR1 and CDR2 (germline): LNHNV, YYDKDF (reference sequence). V lost 7 bases and J lost 8; bases outside the gene matches: 8. This CDR3 comprises 14 residues. The CDR3 nucleotides read TGTGCCACCAATACCGGGACAGGGGGAGGTACGCAGTATTTT. It specifies CATNTGTGGGTQYF.

The V and J genes are TRBV28 and TRBJ2-3; the match to TRBD2 covers 8 bases. This CDR3 comprises 14 residues. Germline CDR1 is MDHEN and CDR2 is SYDVKM. The V segment lost 5 bases and the J segment 2 bases; nucleotides outside the gene matches: 3. The chain's CDR3 is CASSSGGLTDTQYF. The CDR3 region has the DNA TGTGCCAGCAGTAGCGGGGGCCTCACAGATACGCAGTATTTT.

This clone was detected a few times. The chain combines TRBV10-3 with TRBJ2-1; D not resolved. The V and J ends lost 3 bases and 8 bases respectively, with 14 bases between them. CDR3 length: 14 residues. Germline V gives CDR1 ENHRY, CDR2 SYGVKD. CDR3 in amino acids: CAISETLELHEQFF. DNA for the CDR3: TGTGCCATCAGTGAAACCCTAGAGTTGCATGAGCAGTTCTTC.

The CDR3, as DNA: TGTGCCAGCAGTCCCTCCGGGACAAGAGCTTCACCCCTCCACTTT. Encoded protein: CASSPSGTRASPLHF. This chain links TRBV28 with TRBJ1-6; D perhaps matches TRBD1 (6 bases). CDR3 length equals 15 residues. V was pared by 5 bases and J by 9 bases, with 17 bases between. Germline V gene sequence: CDR1 MDHEN, CDR2 SYDVKM.

The rearrangement links TRBV14 to TRBJ2-7; a weak D match, TRBD1 (5 bases). CDR1 and CDR2 from the germline V gene are SGHDN and FVKESK. V dropped 0 bases and J dropped 2 bases, with 14 bases sitting between them. The CDR3 length is 16 residues. This CDR3 reads CASSQDPGKFTYEQYF. DNA of the CDR3: TGTGCCAGCAGCCAAGATCCAGGGAAGTTTACCTACGAGCAGTACTTC.

The chain has TRBV11-2 and TRBJ1-2; 8 nucleotides align to TRBD1. The V and J ends lost 6 bases and 6 bases, in that order; junction bases with no gene match: 9. The CDR3 extends over 14 amino acids. Germline V gene data show CDR1 as SGHAT and CDR2 as FQNNGV. This chain's CDR3 is CASRRTGRVDGYTF. In DNA, the CDR3 is TGTGCCAGCAGAAGGACAGGGAGGGTTGATGGCTACACCTTC.

This clone was found a few times. The CDR3 here is CASSASGSFYEQYF. The CDR3 bases are TGTGCCAGCAGTGCTAGCGGGAGTTTCTACGAGCAGTACTTC. The chain has TRBV25-1 and TRBJ2-7; 10 bases map to TRBD2. V trimming: 4 bases; J trimming: 3 bases; junction bases outside the gene matches: 3. The germline CDR1 and CDR2 sequences are MGHDK and SYGVNS. This CDR3 region has 14 residues.

The rearrangement links TRBV29-1 to TRBJ1-2; 7 positions agree with TRBD1. After removal of 7 bases from V and 0 bases from J, the junction contained 8 bases not matched to a gene. Germline V gene lookup returns CDR1 SQVTM and CDR2 ANQGSEA. The CDR3 length is 14 residues. CDR3 amino acids: CSALPGQTNYGYTF. Here the CDR3 DNA reads TGCAGCGCCTTACCGGGACAGACTAACTATGGCTACACCTTC.

V and J are TRBV2 and TRBJ1-2; TRBD1 matches at 7 bases. CDR3 length: 14 amino acids. The junction had 5 bases not matched to a gene; V was cut back by 6 bases and J by 1 base. Germline loops: CDR1 SNHLY, CDR2 FYNNEI. CDR3 in amino acids: CASRKTGLNYGYTF. The CDR3 nucleotides are TGTGCCAGCAGAAAGACAGGGCTTAACTATGGCTACACCTTC.

CDR3 coding DNA: TGTGCCAGCAGACCACAAACAGGGAGTTTTAACTATGGCTACACCTTC. This encodes CASRPQTGSFNYGYTF. The chain carries TRBV28 and TRBJ1-2; TRBD1 might be the D (6 bases). The V and J ends lost 6 bases and 1 base respectively, with 18 bases between them. The CDR3 runs 16 residues. CDR1 is MDHEN, CDR2 SYDVKM, per germline.

The rearrangement links TRBV19 to TRBJ2-5; tentative D call: TRBD2 (6 bases). The end of the DNA is better explained by TRBJ2-7, so the J call may be wrong. The CDR3 extends over 12 amino acids. Germline values: CDR1 LNHDA, CDR2 SQIVND (reference sequence). CDR3 DNA sequence: TGTGCCAGTAGTATGGAGGGCTACGAGCAGTACTTC. It codes for CASSMEGYEQYF.

This chain links TRBV5-1 with TRBJ1-4; perhaps TRBD1 as D (6 bases). Germline CDR1 SGHRS, CDR2 YFSETQ. V shed 4 bases and J shed 6 bases, with 13 bases lying between them. This CDR3 has 14 residues. CDR3: CASSPRGGDEKLFF. CDR3 bases: TGCGCCAGCAGCCCCAGGGGTGGAGATGAAAAACTGTTTTTT.

The chain joins TRBV6-4 to TRBJ2-1; the D gene is possibly TRBD2 (6 bases). This CDR3 contains 14 residues. Germline CDR1 is MRHNA and CDR2 is SNTAGT. V was cut by 2 bases and J by 8 bases, with 13 bases left in between. The CDR3 DNA follows: TGTGCCAGCAGTGACCTTGGGGGGTCCCATGAGCAGTTCTTC. Translation: CASSDLGGSHEQFF.

This clone was picked up one time. The chain links TRBV9 to TRBJ2-2; D possibly corresponds to TRBD2 (6 bases). The CDR3 is 17 amino acids. The germline CDR1 and CDR2 sequences are SGDLS and YYNGEE. V lost 3 bases and J 6 bases, leaving 21 bases between the germline ends. The CDR3: CASSAQRGRIESGELFF. The CDR3, as DNA: TGTGCCAGCAGCGCACAGAGAGGGAGGATTGAATCCGGGGAGCTGTTTTTT.

The rearrangement uses TRBV18 and TRBJ1-3, with TRBD1 identical over 7 bases. Germline lookup yields CDR1 KGHSH and CDR2 LQKENI. V gave up 2 bases and J gave up 0 bases; unmatched junction bases: 4. The CDR3 consists of 16 residues. The CDR3 DNA reads as TGTGCCAGCTCACCAACGGGACAGACCTCTGGAAACACCATATATTTT. It translates to CASSPTGQTSGNTIYF.

The chain has TRBV2 and TRBJ2-1; TRBD2 matches 14 bases. J was trimmed by 5 bases and V by 4 bases; bases with no gene match: 1. Germline assignment: CDR1 SNHLY and CDR2 FYNNEI. There are 15 residues in the CDR3. CDR3 protein: CASSGLAGGNNEQFF. DNA for the CDR3: TGTGCCAGCAGTGGACTAGCGGGGGGGAACAATGAGCAGTTCTTC.

This clone appeared a single time. The gene calls are TRBV19 and TRBJ1-2, with D perhaps matching TRBD1 (6 bases). There are 15 residues in the CDR3. Trimming took 4 bases from V and 4 from J, leaving 16 bases between them. Germline V lookup: CDR1 LNHDA, CDR2 SQIVND (reference sequence). CDR3 in amino acids: CASSNSGGTGYGYTF. The DNA of the CDR3 is TGTGCCAGTAGTAATTCTGGGGGCACTGGCTATGGCTACACCTTC.

V usage is TRBV28 and J usage is TRBJ2-5, with no clear D. V lost 3 bases to trimming and J lost 1 base, with 6 bases between them. The CDR3 has 13 amino acids. Germline values: CDR1 MDHEN, CDR2 SYDVKM. The CDR3 sequence is CASSFPIQETQYF. In nucleotides, the CDR3 is TGTGCCAGCAGTTTCCCCATCCAAGAGACCCAGTACTTC. Supplemented by reference TRBV28 and TRBJ2-5, the full variable domain reads DVKVTQSSRYLVKRTGEKVFLECVQDMDHENMFWYRQDPGLGLRLIYFSYDVKMKEKGDIPEGYSVSREKKERFSLILESASTNQTSMYLCASSFPIQETQYFGPGTRLLVL.

The chain carries TRBV10-3 and TRBJ2-1, with 8 nucleotides matching TRBD1. There are 17 residues in the CDR3. The V gene's germline CDR1 is ENHRY and CDR2 SYGVKD. The ends lost 5 bases at V and 2 bases at J; junction bases unmatched: 11. CDR3: CAISNIGQGTAYNEQFF. DNA of the CDR3: TGTGCCATCAGTAACATAGGACAGGGAACTGCCTACAATGAGCAGTTCTTC.

This clone was seen more than once but under ten times. The chain carries TRBV10-1 and TRBJ2-5; unclear D gene. Germline CDR1 WNHNN, CDR2 SYGVQD (reference sequence). CDR3 length: 11 amino acids. V was clipped by 11 bases and J by 1 base, with 8 bases between them. The CDR3 DNA follows: TGCGCCGAATTGGCCCAAGAGACCCAGTACTTC. Translating it yields CAELAQETQYF.

This clone was counted once. The chain carries TRBV5-1 and TRBJ1-3; D ambiguous. In germline, CDR1 is SGHRS, CDR2 YFSETQ. This CDR3 contains 16 residues. V was clipped by 4 bases and J by 0 bases, with 14 bases between them. The chain's CDR3 is CASSPSAGLSGNTIYF. CDR3 sequence (DNA): TGCGCCAGCAGCCCCTCGGCAGGCCTCTCTGGAAACACCATATATTTT.

This clone showed up just once. This chain uses TRBV5-4 with TRBJ1-3; 8 bases fit TRBD1. The CDR3 covers 17 residues. Looked up from germline, CDR1 is SGHNT and CDR2 is YYREEE (reference sequence). The ends lost 0 bases at V and 1 base at J; junction bases unmatched: 6. CDR3 coding DNA: TGTGCCAGCAGCTTGGCCCTACAGGGGGGATCTGGAAACACCATATATTTT. Translating it yields CASSLALQGGSGNTIYF. Complete variable domain (other parts from reference TRBV5-4 and TRBJ1-3): ETGVTQSPTHLIKTRGQQVTLRCSSQSGHNTVSWYQQALGQGPQFIFQYYREEENGRGNFPPRFSGLQFPNYSSELNVNALELDDSALYLCASSLALQGGSGNTIYFGEGSWLTVV.

V is TRBV2 and J is TRBJ2-1; 7 positions agree with TRBD1. The V gene's germline CDR1 is SNHLY and CDR2 FYNNEI. CDR3 length: 15 residues. The V segment lost 6 bases and the J segment 4 bases; nucleotides outside the gene matches: 9. CDR3 amino acids: CASSPRGQSYNEQFF. The CDR3 region has the DNA TGTGCCAGCAGCCCCAGGGGACAGTCTTACAATGAGCAGTTCTTC. The full variable domain, completed using reference TRBV2 and TRBJ2-1, is EPEVTQTPSHQVTQMGQEVILRCVPISNHLYFYWYRQILGQKVEFLVSFYNNEISEKSEIFDDQFSVERPDGSNFTLKIRSTKLEDSAMYFCASSPRGQSYNEQFFGPGTRLTVL.